The 9 T cell receptor beta chains below all came from one sample that was sequenced in a study of T-cell memory formation after mild COVID-19. Each CDR3 protein gets one entry after TCRdb re-called the 5' RACE reads with MiXCR. The sample lists more than 120,000 distinct CDR3 sequences; 6% to 7% were seen once. Sequencing was done on a sample of PBMCs or a T cell subset sorted from them (not recorded which). These receptors were collected from an adult woman who had mild COVID-19 (a few samples of this study predate the infection). Cell type and time point are not known.

This clonotype has just a few counts. V gene TRBV20-1 combines with J gene TRBJ1-1; D remains unclear. The ends were cut back, 4 bases at V and 0 bases at J, with 3 bases in the middle. The length of the CDR3 is 11 residues. Looked up from germline, CDR1 is DFQATT and CDR2 is SNEGSKA (reference sequence). CDR3 residues: CSAKVNTEAFF. Here the CDR3 DNA reads TGCAGTGCTAAAGTGAACACTGAAGCTTTCTTT.

The chain couples TRBV12-3 or TRBV12-4 to TRBJ2-3; 13 nucleotides match TRBD2. There are 19 residues in the CDR3. V gave up 4 bases and J gave up 0 bases; unmatched junction bases: 10. CDR3 sequence: CASSSNTGTSGTSTDTQYF. In DNA form, the CDR3 reads TGTGCCAGCAGTTCTAATACCGGGACTAGCGGGACAAGCACAGATACGCAGTATTTT.

This clonotype was observed a handful of times. The chain employs TRBV7-9 and TRBJ2-1; tentatively, D is TRBD1 or TRBD2 (6 bases each). The CDR3 consists of 14 residues. Trimming took 8 bases from V and 7 from J, leaving 18 bases between them. In germline, CDR1 is SEHNR, CDR2 FQNEAQ (reference sequence). CDR3 coding DNA: TGTGCCAGCCTGCGGACGGGGGCTGGGAATGAGCAGTTCTTC. Protein: CASLRTGAGNEQFF.

The chain uses TRBV6-2 or TRBV6-3 and TRBJ2-3, with D perhaps matching TRBD1 or TRBD2 (5 bases each). The length of the CDR3 is 12 residues. Germline V gene lookup returns CDR1 MNHEY and CDR2 SVGEGT. The ends were cut back, 6 bases at V and 12 bases at J, with 16 bases in the middle. The CDR3 sequence is CASSLGTAPQYF. CDR3 DNA sequence: TGTGCCAGCAGCCTCGGGACGGCGCCCCAGTATTTT.

This clonotype was counted many times. The gene calls are TRBV14 and TRBJ2-7; D not resolved. The germline V and J ends were trimmed by 4 bases and 2 bases, with 9 bases remaining between them. Germline CDR1 reads SGHDN; CDR2 reads FVKESK. This CDR3 region has 13 residues. CDR3 sequence reads: CASSPGITYEQYF. The CDR3, as DNA: TGTGCCAGCAGCCCAGGAATCACCTACGAGCAGTACTTC.

This clonotype was observed many times. V is TRBV7-9 and J is TRBJ1-1, with TRBD1 matching 7 bases. From germline, CDR1 is SEHNR and CDR2 FQNEAQ (reference sequence). CDR3 length: 14 amino acids. The V segment lost 5 bases and the J segment 4 bases; nucleotides outside the gene matches: 7. The CDR3 nucleotides are TGTGCCAGCAGCGATCGACAGGGTGCCACTGAAGCTTTCTTT. Translating it yields CASSDRQGATEAFF. The variable domain in full, completed from reference TRBV7-9 and TRBJ1-1, reads DTGVSQNPRHKITKRGQNVTFRCDPISEHNRLYWYRQTLGQGPEFLTYFQNEAQLEKSRLLSDRFSAERPKGSFSTLEIQRTEQGDSAMYLCASSDRQGATEAFFGQGTRLTVV.

This clonotype was counted many times. V usage is TRBV18 and J usage is TRBJ2-3; D may correspond to TRBD1 or TRBD2 (5 bases each). CDR1 and CDR2 from the germline V gene are KGHSH and LQKENI. This CDR3 region has 15 residues. The ends were cut back, 0 bases at V and 6 bases at J, with 13 bases in the middle. The CDR3 reads CASSPPGRSLDTQYF. CDR3 DNA sequence: TGTGCCAGCTCACCACCGGGACGGAGCTTGGATACGCAGTATTTT.

This clonotype was counted at least ten times. The V and J genes are TRBV7-8 and TRBJ1-1; TRBD1 aligns across 8 bases. The junction had 6 bases not matched to a gene; V was cut back by 2 bases and J by 1 base. The CDR3 totals 16 residues. CDR1 is SGHVS and CDR2 is FQNEAQ in the germline V gene. In DNA form, the CDR3 reads TGTGCCAGCAGCTTAAGGGACAGGAATCCGAACACTGAAGCTTTCTTT. Residues: CASSLRDRNPNTEAFF.

This clonotype has ten or more counts. The chain uses TRBV11-2 and TRBJ2-1; the D is unclear. Per the germline V gene, CDR1 is SGHAT and CDR2 is FQNNGV. The CDR3 covers 17 residues. Trimming removed 5 bases from V and 0 bases from J, with 17 bases in between. The CDR3 reads CASSQKTPFSSYNEQFF. The CDR3, as DNA: TGTGCCAGCAGCCAGAAGACTCCATTTAGCTCCTACAATGAGCAGTTCTTC.